The entry that follows covers one T cell receptor beta chain sequence. Original processing methods: By means of reference gene primer amplification, nucleated cell counts were estimated. Data came from immunoSEQ multiplex PCR; TCRdb stores just in-frame clones and leaves some out. V, J and clone size reflect that table, while D and trimming were determined from the DNA. This table has about 260,000 clones, over 80% appearing once. This record belongs to a study of blood T cell repertoires in COVID-19. Background on the study: The United States, Italy and Spain were the sources of the acute and convalescent COVID-19 samples. From T cells, B-cell-depleted T cells, or PBMCs came the material, which was cDNA or gDNA.

The CDR3 sequence is 11 residues long. Germline V lookup: CDR1 KGHSH, CDR2 LQKENI. The ends were cut back, 3 bases at V and 7 bases at J, with 4 bases in the middle. Sequenced: peripheral blood. The J gene is TRBJ2-4, the V gene TRBV18; the D is unclear. This receptor was taken from a woman aged 35 to 49 with acute or convalescent COVID-19. Here the CDR3 reads CASSPGNIQYF. In DNA form, the CDR3 reads TGTGCCAGCTCACCCGGGAACATTCAGTACTTC.